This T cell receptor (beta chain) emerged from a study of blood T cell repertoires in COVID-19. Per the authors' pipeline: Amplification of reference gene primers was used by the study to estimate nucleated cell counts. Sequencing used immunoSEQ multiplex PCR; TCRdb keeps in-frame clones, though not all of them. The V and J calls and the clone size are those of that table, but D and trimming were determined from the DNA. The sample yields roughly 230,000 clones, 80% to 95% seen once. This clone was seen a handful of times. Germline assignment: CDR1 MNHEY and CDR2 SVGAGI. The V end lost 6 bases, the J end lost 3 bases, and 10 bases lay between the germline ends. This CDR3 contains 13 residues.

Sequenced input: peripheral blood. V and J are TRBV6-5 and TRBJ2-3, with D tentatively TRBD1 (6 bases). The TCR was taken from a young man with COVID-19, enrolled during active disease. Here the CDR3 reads CASRSTGTDTQYF. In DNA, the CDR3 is TGTGCCAGCAGATCTACAGGGACAGATACGCAGTATTTT.